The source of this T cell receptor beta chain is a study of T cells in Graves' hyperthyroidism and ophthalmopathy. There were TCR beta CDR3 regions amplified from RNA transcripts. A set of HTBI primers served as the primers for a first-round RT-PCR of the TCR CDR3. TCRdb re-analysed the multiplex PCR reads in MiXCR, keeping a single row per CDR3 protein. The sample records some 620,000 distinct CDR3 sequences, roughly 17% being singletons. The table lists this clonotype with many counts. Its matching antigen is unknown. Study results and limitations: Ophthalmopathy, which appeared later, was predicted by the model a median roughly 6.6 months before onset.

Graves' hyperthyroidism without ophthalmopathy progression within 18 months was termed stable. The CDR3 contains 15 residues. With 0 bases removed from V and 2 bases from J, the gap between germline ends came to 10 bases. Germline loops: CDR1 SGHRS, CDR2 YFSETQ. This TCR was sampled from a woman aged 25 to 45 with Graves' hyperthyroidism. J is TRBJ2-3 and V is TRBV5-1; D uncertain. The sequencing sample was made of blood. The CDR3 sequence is CASSLEGSPTDTQYF. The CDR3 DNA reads TGCGCCAGCAGCTTGGAAGGCAGCCCCACAGATACGCAGTATTTT.